What follows are 21 T cell receptor beta chains derived from one specimen sequenced in a study of cytomegalovirus exposure and HLA in healthy donors. Researchers ran the PCR with 60 Vbeta and 13 Jbeta primers. The assay was immunoSEQ multiplex PCR, and TCRdb's table has in-frame clones only and misses some. Found here are 120,000 to 150,000 clones, around 83% of them singletons; the top ten hold 3.5% to 5%. Input material: PBMCs. The receptors derive from a man aged 35 to 55 in good health and CMV-seropositive.

This rearrangement joins TRBV6-6 to TRBJ2-5; 14 positions match TRBD2. V lost 7 bases to trimming and J lost 5 bases; unmatched junction nucleotides: 9. This CDR3 spans 16 amino acids. Germline lookup yields CDR1 MNHNY and CDR2 SVGAGI (reference sequence). CDR3 DNA sequence: TGTGCCAGCACCACCCCGACTAGCGGGAGGGGCGAGACCCAGTACTTC. Translation gives CASTTPTSGRGETQYF.

The chain couples TRBV10-3 to TRBJ2-1; 11 bases align to TRBD2. Germline CDR1 reads ENHRY; CDR2 reads SYGVKD. The CDR3 covers 18 residues. After removal of 4 bases from V and 0 bases from J, the junction contained 8 bases not matched to a gene. The CDR3 region is CAISGTSGRASSYNEQFF. The CDR3 nucleotides are TGTGCCATCAGTGGCACTAGCGGGAGAGCTAGCTCCTACAATGAGCAGTTCTTC.

V is TRBV19 and J is TRBJ2-5, with D possibly TRBD1 on 6 matching bases. V gave up 5 bases and J gave up 9 bases, with 13 bases separating them. The CDR3 loop spans 12 amino acids. The germline CDR1 and CDR2 sequences are LNHDA and SQIVND (reference sequence). CDR3 protein: CASSRDKGSQYF. In nucleotides, the CDR3 is TGTGCCAGTAGTCGGGACAAGGGGTCCCAGTACTTC.

With respect to this clone: Other nucleotide sequences in the sample specify the same CDR3. The chain recombines TRBV5-4 with TRBJ2-3; D not resolved. The germline V gene encodes CDR1 SGHNT and CDR2 YYREEE (reference sequence). The CDR3 extends over 14 amino acids. The V gene lost 0 bases and the J gene lost 1 base, with 6 bases spanning the gap. CDR3 amino acids: CASSLGLGTDTQYF. The CDR3 coding sequence is TGTGCCAGCAGCTTGGGGCTGGGCACAGATACGCAGTATTTT.

V and J are TRBV18 and TRBJ2-7; TRBD1 aligns across 9 bases. CDR3 length: 15 residues. The V and J ends lost 3 bases and 3 bases, in that order; junction bases with no gene match: 6. From germline, CDR1 is KGHSH and CDR2 LQKENI. CDR3 loop: CASSPRQGVDYEQYF. The CDR3, as DNA: TGTGCCAGCTCACCCCGACAGGGGGTCGACTACGAGCAGTACTTC.

The chain combines TRBV19 with TRBJ2-1; 7 nucleotides line up with TRBD1. CDR1 is LNHDA, CDR2 SQIVND, per germline (reference sequence). CDR3 length equals 11 residues. The ends lost 5 bases at V and 13 bases at J; junction bases unmatched: 5. For the CDR3, the DNA is TGTGCCAGTAGTGGGTGGACAGGTCAGTTCTTC. Its protein is CASSGWTGQFF.

This rearrangement joins TRBV4-3 to TRBJ2-5, with a tentative D call TRBD1 (5 bases). This CDR3 spans 15 amino acids. Trimming left V 0 bases short and J 5 bases short, with 13 bases between. Germline loops: CDR1 LGHNA, CDR2 YSLEER. This CDR3 reads CASSQEQENGETQYF. Here the CDR3 DNA reads TGCGCCAGCAGCCAAGAACAGGAAAATGGGGAGACCCAGTACTTC.

The rearrangement uses TRBV7-9 and TRBJ2-7; TRBD2 is a possible D gene (7 bases). The V and J ends lost 3 bases and 3 bases respectively, with 18 bases between them. The V gene's germline CDR1 is SEHNR and CDR2 FQNEAQ (reference sequence). CDR3 size: 16 residues. CDR3 nucleotides: TGTGCCAGCAGCTTGGGTGGGGCGGGGGCTGGCTACGAGCAGTACTTC. This codes for CASSLGGAGAGYEQYF. The whole variable domain, remainder taken from reference TRBV7-9 and TRBJ2-7, is DTGVSQNPRHKITKRGQNVTFRCDPISEHNRLYWYRQTLGQGPEFLTYFQNEAQLEKSRLLSDRFSAERPKGSFSTLEIQRTEQGDSAMYLCASSLGGAGAGYEQYFGPGTRLTVT.

This chain uses TRBV13 with TRBJ2-7; TRBD1 matches 11 bases. CDR1 is PRHDT, CDR2 FYEKMQ, per germline (reference sequence). V dropped 1 base and J dropped 6; count of bases not matched to a gene: 5. This CDR3 comprises 15 residues. In nucleotides, the CDR3 is TGTGCCAGCAGCTTAGAAGGGACAGGGGGTCGCGAGCAGTACTTC. Translated: CASSLEGTGGREQYF.

This clone was counted once. V usage is TRBV14 and J usage is TRBJ2-7; 10 bases fit TRBD1. Looked up from germline, CDR1 is SGHDN and CDR2 is FVKESK. Trimming at V came to 2 bases and at J to 6 bases, leaving 13 bases not matched to a gene. The CDR3 contains 17 residues. The CDR3: CASSQYPGRTGGSEQYF. CDR3 coding DNA: TGTGCCAGCAGCCAATATCCCGGACGGACAGGGGGAAGCGAGCAGTACTTC.

V and J are TRBV9 and TRBJ1-2; 8 bases fit TRBD1. Trimming removed 3 bases from V and 3 bases from J; junction bases left unmatched: 7. This CDR3 contains 15 residues. CDR1 and CDR2 from the germline V gene are SGDLS and YYNGEE. The CDR3 reads CASSGLRGLDYGYTF. The CDR3 nucleotides read TGTGCCAGCAGCGGACTCAGGGGGCTGGACTATGGCTACACCTTC.

The chain has TRBV7-2 and TRBJ2-1; 8 bases line up with TRBD2. The CDR3 is made up of 14 amino acids. The germline gives CDR1 SGHTA, CDR2 FQGNSA. V trimming: 7 bases; J trimming: 2 bases; junction bases outside the gene matches: 4. In nucleotides, the CDR3 is TGTGCCAGCATTCGGGAGGGGCCCTACAATGAGCAGTTCTTC. It codes for CASIREGPYNEQFF.

This clone was detected once. This chain links TRBV4-2 with TRBJ2-3, with 9 nucleotides matching TRBD2. There are 17 residues in the CDR3. CDR1 and CDR2 (germline): LGHNA, YNFKEQ. The V and J ends lost 0 bases and 4 bases, in that order; junction bases with no gene match: 8. Here the CDR3 reads CASSQDGAGGGADTQYF. In DNA, the CDR3 is TGTGCCAGCAGCCAAGACGGTGCGGGAGGGGGGGCAGATACGCAGTATTTT.

Here the CDR3 reads CSVAGGSSPQYF. DNA for the CDR3: TGCAGCGTAGCCGGGGGTAGCTCGCCGCAGTACTTC. The chain uses TRBV29-1 and TRBJ2-7; maybe TRBD2 (6 bases). Trimming removed 6 bases at V and 9 bases at J, with 18 bases between. This CDR3 region has 12 residues. Germline V lookup: CDR1 SQVTM, CDR2 ANQGSEA.

This chain links TRBV5-1 with TRBJ1-1; 9 bases align to TRBD1. Losses at the gene ends were 4 bases for V and 0 bases for J; bases not matched to a gene: 7. This CDR3 region has 16 residues. Germline V gene sequence: CDR1 SGHRS, CDR2 YFSETQ. CDR3: CASSPLGQGLNTEAFF. Here the CDR3 DNA reads TGCGCCAGCAGCCCTCTGGGACAGGGCCTGAACACTGAAGCTTTCTTT.

The rearrangement uses TRBV6-1 and TRBJ2-7; D is uncertain. The V gene's germline CDR1 is MNHNS and CDR2 SASEGT. Trimming removed 5 bases from V and 4 bases from J, with 6 bases in between. The CDR3 has 11 amino acids. The CDR3 loop reads CASSSPYEQYF. The CDR3 bases are TGTGCCAGCAGTTCCCCATACGAGCAGTACTTC.

The rearrangement links TRBV7-8 to TRBJ2-1; perhaps TRBD2 as D (6 bases). The CDR3 loop spans 15 amino acids. CDR1 is SGHVS and CDR2 is FQNEAQ in the germline V gene. The germline V and J ends were trimmed by 5 bases and 0 bases, with 11 bases remaining between them. The CDR3 loop reads CASSGLAPSYNEQFF. CDR3 nucleotide sequence: TGTGCCAGCAGCGGCCTAGCGCCCTCCTACAATGAGCAGTTCTTC.

This sequence joins TRBV11-2 and TRBJ2-5, with a weak D call TRBD1 (5 bases). This CDR3 region has 15 residues. Germline values: CDR1 SGHAT, CDR2 FQNNGV. Between the trimmed V and J ends, which lost 5 bases and 5 bases, there was a span of 18 bases. The DNA of the CDR3 is TGTGCCAGCAGCCCCTTAAATGGGGCCAGGGAGACCCAGTACTTC. Amino acid sequence: CASSPLNGARETQYF.

A single count supports this clone. The V call is TRBV10-3, the J call TRBJ1-2, with D perhaps TRBD1 (5 bases). CDR1 and CDR2 from the germline V gene are ENHRY and SYGVKD. This CDR3 is built from 13 residues. Deletions cut 2 bases from V and 6 bases from J, with 10 bases between. For the CDR3, the DNA is TGTGCCATCAGTGAGGGCAGGGTGGATGGCTACACCTTC. This encodes CAISEGRVDGYTF.

V is TRBV11-2 and J is TRBJ1-2, with TRBD1 matching over 7 bases. Per the germline V gene, CDR1 is SGHAT and CDR2 is FQNNGV. V trimming: 5 bases; J trimming: 4 bases; junction bases outside the gene matches: 7. There are 14 residues in the CDR3. CDR3 sequence (DNA): TGTGCCAGCAGCCATGGGGACAGACCCTATGGCTACACCTTC. Protein sequence: CASSHGDRPYGYTF.

This sequence joins TRBV30 and TRBJ1-2; D may be TRBD1 (5 bases). CDR1 is GTSNPN and CDR2 is SVGIG in the germline V gene (reference sequence). Trimming removed 7 bases at V and 5 bases at J, with 20 bases between. The CDR3 sequence is 14 residues long. The CDR3 DNA is TGTGCCTTGTCGGTCGGCAGGGCCCCATATGGCTACACCTTC. It encodes CALSVGRAPYGYTF.